The 27 T cell receptor beta chains below all came from one sample that was sequenced in a study of T cell responses to AZD1222 COVID-19 vaccine (dated by TCRdb to the early 2020s). This specimen's time point label, per the study, means: baseline before first vaccination. Receptors were amplified or captured by the immunoSEQ multiplex PCR assay. In TCRdb, the immuneACCESS table is reduced to in-frame sequences with V and J assigned. These tables do not hold every clone; where another copy was compared, an unresolved V gene accounts for under half, and the others remain unexplained. The sample table shows 150,000 or so clones, and approximately 90% are seen once. Clones ranked in the top ten supply about 3% of the sample. Sequencing used peripheral blood, obtained on day 0 of AZD1222 vaccination. These receptors came from an adult in good health.

The genes are TRBV18 and TRBJ1-5; maybe TRBD1 (5 bases). The CDR3 has 14 residues. Trimming took off 2 bases at V and 8 bases at J, with 13 bases between the two ends. In germline, CDR1 is KGHSH, CDR2 LQKENI. In nucleotides, the CDR3 is TGTGCCAGCTCACCAAACGATGGCAGGGAGCCCCAGCATTTT. Translating gives CASSPNDGREPQHF.

The chain couples TRBV5-4 to TRBJ2-1; D possibly corresponds to TRBD2 (5 bases). CDR3 size: 14 residues. Germline values: CDR1 SGHNT, CDR2 YYREEE (reference sequence). Trimming pared 4 bases from V and 6 bases from J, leaving 14 bases between. This CDR3 reads CASSPRTAGNEQFF. As DNA, the CDR3 is TGTGCCAGCAGCCCCCGAACTGCGGGCAATGAGCAGTTCTTC. The variable domain in full, with the rest retrieved from reference TRBV5-4 and TRBJ2-1, is ETGVTQSPTHLIKTRGQQVTLRCSSQSGHNTVSWYQQALGQGPQFIFQYYREEENGRGNFPPRFSGLQFPNYSSELNVNALELDDSALYLCASSPRTAGNEQFFGPGTRLTVL.

This rearrangement joins TRBV10-1 to TRBJ1-1; TRBD1 might be the D (6 bases). This CDR3 has 16 residues. Germline V lookup: CDR1 WNHNN, CDR2 SYGVQD (reference sequence). Trimming stripped 6 bases from V and 0 bases from J, with 17 bases between. The CDR3 protein is CASSPETGMMNTEAFF. The CDR3 nucleotides are TGCGCCAGCAGCCCCGAGACAGGCATGATGAACACTGAAGCTTTCTTT.

DNA of the CDR3: TGCAGCGTGACTATCGACAGGCGCCTGGCCGGGGAGCTGTTTTTT. Translation: CSVTIDRRLAGELFF. The rearrangement uses TRBV29-1 and TRBJ2-2, with D possibly being TRBD1 (6 bases). The CDR3 is 15 amino acids. The V and J ends lost 6 bases and 6 bases respectively, with 20 bases between them. Germline CDR1 is SQVTM and CDR2 is ANQGSEA.

In this sample, this clone turned up once. The chain carries TRBV6-5 and TRBJ1-4, with D hard to call. The V gene lost 0 bases and the J gene lost 8 bases, with 10 bases spanning the gap. Per germline, CDR1 MNHEY and CDR2 SVGAGI. The CDR3 has 14 amino acids. The CDR3 here is CASSYSATREKLFF. The CDR3, as DNA: TGTGCCAGCAGTTACTCGGCAACCCGGGAAAAACTGTTTTTT.

The count of this clone is one. V gene TRBV4-2 combines with J gene TRBJ2-4; 7 positions agree with TRBD2. Per germline, CDR1 LGHNA and CDR2 YNFKEQ. The CDR3 length is 15 residues. J gave up 7 bases and V 0 bases, and 6 bases lay outside the gene matches. CDR3 residues: CASSQERTRNNIQYF. In nucleotides, the CDR3 is TGTGCCAGCAGCCAAGAACGGACTAGGAACAACATTCAGTACTTC.

In its sample, this clone was seen once. The chain combines TRBV19 with TRBJ1-5, with 7 bases that match TRBD1. Germline CDR1 reads LNHDA; CDR2 reads SQIVND (reference sequence). The CDR3 runs to 15 residues. V dropped 5 bases and J dropped 4; count of bases not matched to a gene: 8. CDR3 protein: CASSDERGRNQPQHF. Here the CDR3 DNA reads TGTGCCAGTAGTGATGAGAGGGGGCGTAATCAGCCCCAGCATTTT. Full variable domain (outside the CDR3, taken from reference TRBV19 and TRBJ1-5): DGGITQSPKYLFRKEGQNVTLSCEQNLNHDAMYWYRQDPGQGLRLIYYSQIVNDFQKGDIAEGYSVSREKKESFPLTVTSAQKNPTAFYLCASSDERGRNQPQHFGDGTRLSIL.

V usage is TRBV7-9 and J usage is TRBJ1-2, with 9 nucleotides matching TRBD1. Germline trimming cut 1 base from V and 2 bases from J; bases unmatched to any gene: 8. Germline V gene lookup returns CDR1 SEHNR and CDR2 FQNEAQ (reference sequence). This CDR3 has 17 residues. CDR3 sequence: CASSLDPGTGYNYGYTF. The CDR3 coding sequence is TGTGCCAGCAGCTTAGACCCCGGGACAGGGTACAACTATGGCTACACCTTC.

The DNA for the CDR3 is TGTGCCAGCAGCCCCAGCGGACAGGGGGCTAATGAAAAACTGTTTTTT. Protein: CASSPSGQGANEKLFF. The rearrangement joins TRBV4-2 to TRBJ1-4; 10 nucleotides align to TRBD1. The germline gives CDR1 LGHNA, CDR2 YNFKEQ. The length of the CDR3 is 16 residues. The J segment lost 3 bases and the V segment lost 4 bases, leaving 5 bases of the junction unmatched.

The rearrangement joins TRBV6-5 to TRBJ2-1, with D possibly called TRBD1 or TRBD2 (5 bases each). CDR1 and CDR2 from the germline V gene are MNHEY and SVGAGI. The CDR3 sequence is 13 residues long. V dropped 5 bases and J dropped 7 bases, with 12 bases sitting between them. The DNA for the CDR3 is TGTGCCAGCAGTCCTGCTGGGGGTAATGAGCAGTTCTTC. This sequence encodes CASSPAGGNEQFF.

The V gene is TRBV30, the J gene TRBJ1-6; D perhaps matches TRBD1 (6 bases). Germline CDR1 and CDR2: GTSNPN and SVGIG (reference sequence). This CDR3 contains 17 residues. Between the trimmed V and J ends, which lost 0 bases and 0 bases, there was a span of 12 bases. The CDR3 DNA reads TGTGCCTGGAGTGTACAAGGACAGAGCTCCTATAATTCACCCCTCCACTTT. It yields the protein CAWSVQGQSSYNSPLHF.

The chain employs TRBV6-1 and TRBJ1-1; D possibly corresponds to TRBD1 (5 bases). Germline CDR1 and CDR2: MNHNS and SASEGT. The CDR3 loop spans 14 amino acids. Trimming pared 2 bases from V and 3 bases from J, leaving 10 bases between. The DNA for the CDR3 is TGTGCCAGCAGTGAACGGTCAGGGTACACTGAAGCTTTCTTT. It yields the protein CASSERSGYTEAFF.

This chain links TRBV5-1 with TRBJ2-5; 7 bases fit TRBD2. CDR3 length equals 15 residues. Per the germline V gene, CDR1 is SGHRS and CDR2 is YFSETQ. V shed 4 bases, J shed 5 bases, and the junction held 11 bases outside the gene matches. This CDR3 reads CASSPGAGEGETQYF. CDR3 DNA: TGCGCCAGCAGCCCCGGGGCGGGAGAGGGTGAGACCCAGTACTTC.

This sequence joins TRBV15 and TRBJ1-4, with no clear D. This CDR3 contains 15 residues. The V gene's germline CDR1 is LNHNV and CDR2 YYDKDF (reference sequence). The V and J ends lost 0 bases and 8 bases respectively, with 13 bases between them. CDR3 in amino acids: CATSRDRGFGEKLFF. Here the CDR3 DNA reads TGTGCCACCAGCAGAGATCGGGGTTTCGGGGAAAAACTGTTTTTT.

CDR3: CASSDRLNYGYTF. The CDR3 DNA reads TGTGCCAGCAGTGACAGGCTTAACTATGGCTACACCTTC. This sequence joins TRBV6-1 and TRBJ1-2; D remains unclear. V was pared by 3 bases and J by 1 base, with 6 bases between. Germline V gene data show CDR1 as MNHNS and CDR2 as SASEGT. This CDR3 contains 13 residues.

The rearrangement uses TRBV5-1 and TRBJ1-2; D possibly corresponds to TRBD1 (5 bases). Germline V gene lookup returns CDR1 SGHRS and CDR2 YFSETQ. The CDR3 sequence is 15 residues long. Trimming removed 2 bases from V and 3 bases from J, with 14 bases in between. For the CDR3, the DNA is TGCGCCAGCAGCTTAGGTCGGGGGGTAGACTATGGCTACACCTTC. Translation gives CASSLGRGVDYGYTF.

This clone was seen only a few times. The rearrangement joins TRBV29-1 to TRBJ1-1, with D possibly being TRBD1 (5 bases). With 4 bases removed from V and 8 bases from J, the gap between germline ends came to 8 bases. The germline V gene encodes CDR1 SQVTM and CDR2 ANQGSEA. This CDR3 has 10 residues. CDR3 sequence: CSVGGQEAFF. The DNA for the CDR3 is TGCAGCGTTGGGGGCCAGGAAGCTTTCTTT.

Regarding this clone: At the DNA level, this CDR3 is encoded by other sequences in the same sample as well. This chain connects TRBV5-1 to TRBJ1-5; possible D gene TRBD1, 6 bases. Trimming removed 2 bases from V and 2 bases from J, with 11 bases in between. CDR3 length: 15 residues. In germline, CDR1 is SGHRS, CDR2 YFSETQ. CDR3 protein: CASSLSGGGNQPQHF. CDR3 DNA sequence: TGCGCCAGCAGCTTAAGCGGGGGCGGCAATCAGCCCCAGCATTTT.

The V and J genes are TRBV25-1 and TRBJ2-2, with D unclear. The CDR3 contains 13 residues. Trimming took off 1 base at V and 11 bases at J, with 11 bases between the two ends. Germline lookup yields CDR1 MGHDK and CDR2 SYGVNS. CDR3 sequence reads: CASSELLGGELFF. In DNA form, the CDR3 reads TGTGCCAGCAGTGAATTGCTGGGCGGTGAGCTGTTTTTT.

The chain couples TRBV7-9 to TRBJ2-7; 13 bases fit TRBD2. Germline V gives CDR1 SEHNR, CDR2 FQNEAQ (reference sequence). The CDR3 sequence is 20 residues long. The ends lost 5 bases at V and 2 bases at J; junction bases unmatched: 18. CDR3 DNA sequence: TGTGCCAGCAGCAAGGACCCAGGGGGCTTCGGACTAGCGGGAGCCTACGAGCAGTACTTC. It yields the protein CASSKDPGGFGLAGAYEQYF.

V gene TRBV9 combines with J gene TRBJ1-1; TRBD1 matches 7 bases. The V gene's germline CDR1 is SGDLS and CDR2 YYNGEE. J gave up 4 bases and V 2 bases, and 11 bases lay outside the gene matches. There are 16 residues in the CDR3. The CDR3 region is CASSVGPTTGATEAFF. For the CDR3, the DNA is TGTGCCAGCAGCGTTGGGCCCACTACAGGGGCCACTGAAGCTTTCTTT.

The chain recombines TRBV6-5 with TRBJ1-2; TRBD1 agrees at 7 bases. Trimming cost V 0 bases and J 7 bases; bases outside gene matches: 2. Germline V gives CDR1 MNHEY, CDR2 SVGAGI. This CDR3 is built from 13 residues. CDR3: CASSYSAGGGYTF. Here the CDR3 DNA reads TGTGCCAGCAGTTACTCGGCAGGGGGTGGCTACACCTTC.

The CDR3 DNA reads TGTGCCAGCAGCCATTCCGGGGGGGAGCAGTTCTTC. This translates into CASSHSGGEQFF. The chain carries TRBV3-1 (or the pseudogene TRBV3-2) and TRBJ2-1, with 7 bases lining up with TRBD2. V shed 3 bases and J 10 bases; nucleotides not matched to a gene: 3. Germline V gene lookup returns CDR1 LGHDT and CDR2 YNNKEL (reference sequence). The CDR3 contains 12 residues.

This rearrangement joins TRBV5-6 to TRBJ2-7, with TRBD2 identical over 8 bases. With 1 base clipped from V and 6 bases from J, the junction kept 9 bases outside the gene matches. Germline CDR1 is SGHDT and CDR2 is YYEEEE. The CDR3 runs 15 residues. CDR3 sequence reads: CASSLPGLGHSEQYF. The CDR3 coding sequence is TGTGCCAGCAGCTTGCCGGGACTAGGACATTCCGAGCAGTACTTC.

The CDR3 sequence is CASSGGLSDRAANTEAFF. In nucleotides, the CDR3 is TGTGCCAGCAGTGGGGGGCTTTCGGACAGGGCGGCGAACACTGAAGCTTTCTTT. The V gene is TRBV25-1, the J gene TRBJ1-1; 8 bases match TRBD1. There are 18 residues in the CDR3. Germline V gene sequence: CDR1 MGHDK, CDR2 SYGVNS. V lost 4 bases to trimming and J lost 1 base; unmatched junction nucleotides: 14.

V usage is TRBV12-5 and J usage is TRBJ2-7; 9 nucleotides line up with TRBD1. Losses at the gene ends were 6 bases for V and 5 bases for J; bases not matched to a gene: 5. The CDR3 is made up of 13 amino acids. The germline CDR1 and CDR2 sequences are LGHNT and FRNRAP. The CDR3: CASGSGTGNEQYF. CDR3 sequence (DNA): TGTGCTAGTGGCTCCGGGACAGGGAACGAGCAGTACTTC.

This chain connects TRBV19 to TRBJ2-1; 8 nucleotides agree with TRBD1. Trimming removed 4 bases from V and 5 bases from J; junction bases left unmatched: 10. The CDR3 has 16 amino acids. CDR1 and CDR2 (germline): LNHDA, SQIVND (reference sequence). CDR3: CASSTYRQGKHNEQFF. The CDR3 region has the DNA TGTGCCAGTAGTACTTATAGACAGGGGAAGCACAATGAGCAGTTCTTC.